The rows below give T cell receptor beta chains drawn from one sample of a study of shared clonotypes between healthy human individuals. Generated by immunoSEQ multiplex PCR, the TCRdb table keeps only in-frame clones and is missing some. The table has hundreds of thousands of clones, 85% to 95% seen once. Sequenced input: naive CD8+ T cells sorted from blood. The receptors were sampled from a man aged 25-45 years in good health. Each CDR3 is given with its conserved first and last residue. Some rows have no size entry. The others give once, few or many, or a class for an expanded clone.

clone_size,j_call,v_call,cdr3_aa
.,TRBJ2-1,TRBV29-1,CSVEFPGTGIYNEQFF
.,TRBJ2-7,TRBV7-6,CASSSGTGGFPSGQYF
.,TRBJ2-7,TRBV19,CASSIAPPYEQYF
.,TRBJ1-4,TRBV18,CASSPPVQSVWATNEKLFF
.,TRBJ2-7,TRBV11-2,CASGASWDSYEQYF
.,TRBJ1-1,TRBV4-3,CASSQDRDRNTEAFF
.,TRBJ2-7,TRBV4-3,CASSQGTGDYEQYF
.,TRBJ2-7,TRBV9,CASSVGTSGGSYEQYF
.,TRBJ2-3,TRBV4-1,CASSQANGEYTDTQYF
.,TRBJ2-3,TRBV6-5,CASSYSVQGGDTQYF
.,TRBJ2-7,TRBV5-4,CASSDIRPGLVYEQYF
.,TRBJ2-7,TRBV27,CASSTNAYEQYF
.,TRBJ2-1,TRBV11-3,CASSGEREGRREQFF
.,TRBJ2-5,TRBV7-8,CASSLLGGKTQYF
once,TRBJ2-1,TRBV5-1,CASSLGPRGSIGLNEQFF
.,TRBJ2-1,TRBV4-3,CASSPGLSSGNEQFF
.,TRBJ2-3,TRBV29-1,CSVEERDRGIDTQYF
.,TRBJ2-7,TRBV6-5,CASSYSGRGSTYEQYF
.,TRBJ2-7,TRBV4-3,CASSQVAGGPTVPYEQYF
.,TRBJ1-3,TRBV6-5,CASALGVSSGNTIYF
.,TRBJ2-4,TRBV7-8,CASSLGLARTAVNIQYF
once,TRBJ1-2,TRBV19,CASSERTGGYVNYGYTF